This T cell receptor beta chain was recorded in a study of blood T cell repertoires in COVID-19 (dated by TCRdb to between 2020 and 2021). About the study as a whole: Collaborator samples came from the United States, Italy and Spain and covered acute and convalescent phases of COVID-19. The prospective study material was composed of cDNA or gDNA derived from T cells, B-cell-depleted T cells, or PBMCs. Deeply sampled blood TCRbeta repertoires from subjects exposed to, actively infected with, or recovered from COVID-19 were included in the dataset. The repertoires were released in a freely available public database intended as a resource for research on the immune response to SARS-CoV-2. Samples were obtained from the ongoing ImmuneRACE study (first 160 participants) and from some 1,200 subjects provided by 6 global collaborators. Nearly every sample came with metadata listing a de-identified subject ID, COVID-19 status, age in years and sex. Where HLA class I and class II types were available, the types were taken from metadata supplied by the sample provider, not from assay-based typing. What the research found in general, with its limitations: The amount of clinical and demographic metadata varied by source and participant and was provided uncurated.

Each collaborating institution followed its own protocols to collect whole blood in K2EDTA tubes. For TCRbeta analysis, collaborators shipped samples as frozen whole blood, isolated PBMCs, or DNA extracted from either of those sample types. The CDR3 numbers 15 residues from cysteine through phenylalanine. The retained sequence is limited to the CDR3, 45 bases, with the frame set at the first base. Taken from the germline V gene, the CDR1 and CDR2 loops are SGHTA and FQGNSA. The junction carries 14 bases between V and J, which are trimmed by 4 bases and 4 bases respectively. TCRbeta CDR3 regions were amplified from genomic DNA using the immunoSEQ Assay, a bias-controlled multiplex PCR. The study's own analysis went as follows. The number of nucleated cells in each sample was estimated by amplification of reference gene primers within the assay. To quantify the absolute abundance of each unique TCRbeta CDR3 rearrangement, sequence reads were collapsed and filtered. For each sample, productive Simpson clonality was calculated by taking the square root of Simpson's diversity index across productive rearrangements. TCRdb limited this immuneACCESS table to in-frame rearrangements with V and J called. A share of clones is missing; checked studies link under half to unresolved V genes, and the rest is unexplained. V and J calls and clone size are as listed in that table; D and trimming were resolved from the DNA. The sample table shows about 76,000 clones, and approximately 78% are seen once. Clones ranked in the top ten supply under 20% of the sample.

About this clone: Its antigen is unknown. No base qualities exist here, and no much larger clone lies one base off it.

The chain couples TRBV7-2 to TRBJ1-5; the D gene is perhaps TRBD1, from 6 matching bases. The receptor was isolated from a woman aged 55-69 years with acute or convalescent COVID-19. The sequenced sample was peripheral blood. The nucleotides read TGTGCCAGCAGCTCTAACCTCCAGGGGAATCAGCCCCAGCATTTT. Translated, it gives CASSSNLQGNQPQHF.